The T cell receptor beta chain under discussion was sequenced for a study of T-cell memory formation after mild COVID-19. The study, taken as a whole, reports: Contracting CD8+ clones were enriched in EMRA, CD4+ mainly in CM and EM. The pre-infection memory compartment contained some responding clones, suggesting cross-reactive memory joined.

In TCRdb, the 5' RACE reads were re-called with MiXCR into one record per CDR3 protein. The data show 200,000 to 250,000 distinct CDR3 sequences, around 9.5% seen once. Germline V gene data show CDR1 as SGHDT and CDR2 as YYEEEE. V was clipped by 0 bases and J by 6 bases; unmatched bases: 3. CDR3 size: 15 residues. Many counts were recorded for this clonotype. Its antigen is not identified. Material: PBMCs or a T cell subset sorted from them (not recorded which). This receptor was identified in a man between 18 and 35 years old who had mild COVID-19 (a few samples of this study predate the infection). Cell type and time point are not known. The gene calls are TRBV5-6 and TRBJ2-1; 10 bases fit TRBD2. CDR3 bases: TGTGCCAGCAGCTTGGGTAGCGGGGGGACCAATGAGCAGTTCTTC. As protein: CASSLGSGGTNEQFF.